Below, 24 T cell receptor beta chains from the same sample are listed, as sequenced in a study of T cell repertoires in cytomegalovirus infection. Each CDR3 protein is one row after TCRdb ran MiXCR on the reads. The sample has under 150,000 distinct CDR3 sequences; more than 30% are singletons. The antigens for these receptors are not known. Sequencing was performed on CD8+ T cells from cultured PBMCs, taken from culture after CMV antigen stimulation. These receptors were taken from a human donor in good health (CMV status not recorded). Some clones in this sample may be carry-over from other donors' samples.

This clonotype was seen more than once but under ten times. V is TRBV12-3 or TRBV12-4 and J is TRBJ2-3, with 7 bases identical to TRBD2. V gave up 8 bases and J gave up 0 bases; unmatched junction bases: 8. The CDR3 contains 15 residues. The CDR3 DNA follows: TGTGCCAGCGGACCGGGGGGATTTAGCACAGATACGCAGTATTTT. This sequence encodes CASGPGGFSTDTQYF.

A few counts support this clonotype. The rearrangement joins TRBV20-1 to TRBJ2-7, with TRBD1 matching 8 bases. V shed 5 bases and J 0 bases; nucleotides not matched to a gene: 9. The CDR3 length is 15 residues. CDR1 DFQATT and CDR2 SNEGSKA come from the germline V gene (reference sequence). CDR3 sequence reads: CSAGAYDRGSYEQYF. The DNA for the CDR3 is TGCAGTGCTGGGGCCTATGACAGGGGCTCCTACGAGCAGTACTTC.

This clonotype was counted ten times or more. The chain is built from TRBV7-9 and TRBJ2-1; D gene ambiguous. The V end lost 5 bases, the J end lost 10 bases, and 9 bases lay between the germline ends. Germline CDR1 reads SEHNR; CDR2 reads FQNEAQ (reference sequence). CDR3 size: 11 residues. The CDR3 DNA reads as TGTGCCAGCAGCCTACAAATCGAGCAGTTCTTC. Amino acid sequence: CASSLQIEQFF. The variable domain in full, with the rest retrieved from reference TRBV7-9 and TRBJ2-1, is DTGVSQNPRHKITKRGQNVTFRCDPISEHNRLYWYRQTLGQGPEFLTYFQNEAQLEKSRLLSDRFSAERPKGSFSTLEIQRTEQGDSAMYLCASSLQIEQFFGPGTRLTVL.

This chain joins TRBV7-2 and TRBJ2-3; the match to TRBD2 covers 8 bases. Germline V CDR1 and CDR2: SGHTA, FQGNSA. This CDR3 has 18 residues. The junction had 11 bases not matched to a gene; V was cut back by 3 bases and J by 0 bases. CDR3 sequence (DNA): TGTGCCAGCAGCTTCGCGGCGGATCGGGGGGGCAGCACAGATACGCAGTATTTT. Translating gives CASSFAADRGGSTDTQYF.

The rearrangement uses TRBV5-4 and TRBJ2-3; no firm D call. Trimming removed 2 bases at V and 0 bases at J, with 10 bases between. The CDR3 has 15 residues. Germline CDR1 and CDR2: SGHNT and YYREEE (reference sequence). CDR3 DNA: TGTGCCAGCAGCTTTTCCCTAACTAGCACAGATACGCAGTATTTT. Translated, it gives CASSFSLTSTDTQYF.

The CDR3 nucleotides are TGTGCCAGCAGCTTCCCCGGGACAGGGGGCTACGAGCAGTACTTC. This translates into CASSFPGTGGYEQYF. The chain joins TRBV7-2 to TRBJ2-7; 11 bases are a match to TRBD1. CDR1 and CDR2 from the germline V gene are SGHTA and FQGNSA. J was trimmed by 3 bases and V by 3 bases; bases with no gene match: 4. CDR3 length equals 15 residues.

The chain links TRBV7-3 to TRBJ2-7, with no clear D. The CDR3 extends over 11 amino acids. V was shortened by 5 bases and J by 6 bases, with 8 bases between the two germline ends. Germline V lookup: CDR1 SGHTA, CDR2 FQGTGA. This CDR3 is CASSPPGEQYF. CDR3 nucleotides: TGTGCCAGCAGCCCCCCAGGCGAGCAGTACTTC.

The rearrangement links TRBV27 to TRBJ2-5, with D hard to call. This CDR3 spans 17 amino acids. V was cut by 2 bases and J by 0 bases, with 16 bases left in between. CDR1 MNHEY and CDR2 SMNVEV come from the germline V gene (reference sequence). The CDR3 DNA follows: TGTGCCAGCAGTTTAGGGCCAGACCTTCGGGACCAAGAGACCCAGTACTTC. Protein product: CASSLGPDLRDQETQYF.

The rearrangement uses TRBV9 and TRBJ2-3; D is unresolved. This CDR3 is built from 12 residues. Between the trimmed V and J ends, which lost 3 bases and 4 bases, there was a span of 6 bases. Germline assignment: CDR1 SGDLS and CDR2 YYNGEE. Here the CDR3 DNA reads TGTGCCAGCAGCGGCTTCTCAGATACGCAGTATTTT. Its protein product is CASSGFSDTQYF.

The CDR3, as DNA: TGTGCCAGCAGCCTCTGGGACTCCTCACAATCCTACGAGCAGTACTTC. Protein sequence: CASSLWDSSQSYEQYF. This chain uses TRBV7-9 with TRBJ2-7; TRBD2 is a possible D gene (6 bases). The ends were cut back, 5 bases at V and 1 base at J, with 18 bases in the middle. Germline assignment: CDR1 SEHNR and CDR2 FQNEAQ (reference sequence). The CDR3 length is 16 residues.

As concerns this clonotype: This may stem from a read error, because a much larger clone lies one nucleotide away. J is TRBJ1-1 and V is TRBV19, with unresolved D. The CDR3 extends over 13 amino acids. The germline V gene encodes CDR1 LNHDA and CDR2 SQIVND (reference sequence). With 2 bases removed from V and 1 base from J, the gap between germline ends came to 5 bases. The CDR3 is CASSINGNTEAFF. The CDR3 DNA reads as TGTGCCAGTAGTATAAACGGGAACACTGAAGCTTTCTTT.

CDR3 in amino acids: CASSEYSSLDRDTEAFF. CDR3 bases: TGTGCCAGCAGTGAATATTCGAGTCTGGACAGGGACACTGAAGCTTTCTTT. The chain links TRBV25-1 to TRBJ1-1; 8 nucleotides match TRBD1. The junction had 9 bases not matched to a gene; V was cut back by 0 bases and J by 3 bases. CDR3 size: 17 residues. Germline CDR1 MGHDK, CDR2 SYGVNS.

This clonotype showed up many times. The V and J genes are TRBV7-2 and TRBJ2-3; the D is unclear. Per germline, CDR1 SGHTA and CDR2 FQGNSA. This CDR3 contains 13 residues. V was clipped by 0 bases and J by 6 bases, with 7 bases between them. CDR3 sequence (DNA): TGTGCCAGCAGCTTAGCGCAAGAGGATACGCAGTATTTT. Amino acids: CASSLAQEDTQYF.

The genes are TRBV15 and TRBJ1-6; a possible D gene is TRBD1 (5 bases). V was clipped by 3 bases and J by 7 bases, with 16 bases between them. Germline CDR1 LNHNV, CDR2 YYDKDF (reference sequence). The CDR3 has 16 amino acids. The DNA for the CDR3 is TGTGCCACCAGCAGCCTAAGGACGGGGGGGAATTCACCCCTCCACTTT. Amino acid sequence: CATSSLRTGGNSPLHF.

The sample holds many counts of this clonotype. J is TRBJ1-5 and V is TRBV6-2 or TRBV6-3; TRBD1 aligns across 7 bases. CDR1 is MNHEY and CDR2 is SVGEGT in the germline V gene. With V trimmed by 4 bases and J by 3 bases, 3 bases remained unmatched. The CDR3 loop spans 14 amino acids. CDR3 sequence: CASSWGTVNQPQHF. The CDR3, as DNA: TGTGCCAGCAGTTGGGGGACAGTCAATCAGCCCCAGCATTTT.

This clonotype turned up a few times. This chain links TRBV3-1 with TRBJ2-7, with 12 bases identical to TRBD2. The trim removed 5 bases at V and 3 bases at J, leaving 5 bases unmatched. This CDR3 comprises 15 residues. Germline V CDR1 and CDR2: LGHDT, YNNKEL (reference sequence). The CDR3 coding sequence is TGTGCCAGCAGCTATAGACTAGCGGGGGACTACGAGCAGTACTTC. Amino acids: CASSYRLAGDYEQYF.

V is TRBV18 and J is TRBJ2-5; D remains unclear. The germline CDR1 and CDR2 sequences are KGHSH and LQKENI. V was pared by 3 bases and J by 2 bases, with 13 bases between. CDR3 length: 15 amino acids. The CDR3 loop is CASSPDTGAQETQYF. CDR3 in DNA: TGTGCCAGCTCACCGGATACCGGAGCACAAGAGACCCAGTACTTC.

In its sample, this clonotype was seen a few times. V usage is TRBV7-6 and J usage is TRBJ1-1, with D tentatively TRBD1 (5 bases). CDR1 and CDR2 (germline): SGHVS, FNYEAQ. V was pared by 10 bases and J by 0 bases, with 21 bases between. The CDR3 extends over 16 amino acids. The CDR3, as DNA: TGTGCCATTGAGGGGAGCGCGGCCTCCATGAACACTGAAGCTTTCTTT. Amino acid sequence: CAIEGSAASMNTEAFF.

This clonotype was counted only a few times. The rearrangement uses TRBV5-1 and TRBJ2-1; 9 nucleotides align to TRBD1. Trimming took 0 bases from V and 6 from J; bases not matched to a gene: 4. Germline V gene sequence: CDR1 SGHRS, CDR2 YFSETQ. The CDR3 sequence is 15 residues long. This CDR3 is CASSLGTGVRNEQFF. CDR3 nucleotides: TGCGCCAGCAGCTTGGGGACAGGGGTCCGCAATGAGCAGTTCTTC.

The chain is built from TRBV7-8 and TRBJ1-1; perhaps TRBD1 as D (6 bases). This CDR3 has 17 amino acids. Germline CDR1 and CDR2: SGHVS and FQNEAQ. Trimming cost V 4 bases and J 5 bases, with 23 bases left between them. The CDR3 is CASSSRSGHRVETEAFF. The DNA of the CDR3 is TGTGCCAGCAGCTCGAGATCGGGACACCGGGTAGAGACTGAAGCTTTCTTT.

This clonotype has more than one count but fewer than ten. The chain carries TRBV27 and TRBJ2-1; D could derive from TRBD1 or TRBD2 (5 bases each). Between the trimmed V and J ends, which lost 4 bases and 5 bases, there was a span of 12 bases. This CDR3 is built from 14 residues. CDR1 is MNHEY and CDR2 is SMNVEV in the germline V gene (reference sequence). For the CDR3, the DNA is TGTGCCAGCAGTTCACCCTTGGGGGACAATGAGCAGTTCTTC. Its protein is CASSSPLGDNEQFF.

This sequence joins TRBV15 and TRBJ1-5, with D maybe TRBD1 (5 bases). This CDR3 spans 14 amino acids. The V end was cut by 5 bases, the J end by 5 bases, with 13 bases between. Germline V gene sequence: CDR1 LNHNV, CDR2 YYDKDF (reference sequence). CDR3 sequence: CATSPGGPDQPQHF. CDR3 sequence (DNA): TGTGCCACCAGCCCGGGGGGACCGGATCAGCCCCAGCATTTT.

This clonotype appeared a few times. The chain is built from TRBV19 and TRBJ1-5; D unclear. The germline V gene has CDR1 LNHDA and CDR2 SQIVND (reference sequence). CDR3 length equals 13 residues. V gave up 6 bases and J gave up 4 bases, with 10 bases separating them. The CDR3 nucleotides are TGTGCCAGTAGAAATCGGATAAATCAGCCCCAGCATTTT. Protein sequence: CASRNRINQPQHF.

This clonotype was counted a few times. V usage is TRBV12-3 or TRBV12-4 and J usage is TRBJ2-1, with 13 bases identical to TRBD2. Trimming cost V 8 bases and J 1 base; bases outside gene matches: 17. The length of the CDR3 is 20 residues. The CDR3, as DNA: TGTGCCAGCGCGCGGGGGATAGGGACTAGCGGGGCTGGGTCCTACAATGAGCAGTTCTTC. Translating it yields CASARGIGTSGAGSYNEQFF.